This T cell receptor (beta chain) is drawn from a study of blood T cell repertoires in COVID-19. In the study overall: COVID-19 samples, acute and convalescent, were from the United States, Italy and Spain. Sources were T cells, B-cell-depleted T cells, or PBMCs; the material itself was cDNA or gDNA.

Germline CDR1 is LGHDT and CDR2 is YNNKEL (reference sequence). Losses at the gene ends were 1 base for V and 0 bases for J; bases not matched to a gene: 13. This CDR3 has 21 amino acids. How the authors handled the data: Amplified reference gene primers provided the basis for estimating nucleated cell counts. Only in-frame clones appear in the TCRdb table, and some are missing; sequencing was by immunoSEQ multiplex PCR. Clonal size and the V and J genes are those of that table, whereas D and trimming came from the DNA. The data hold under 300,000 clones, with 80% to 85% observed a single time. The sample consisted of peripheral blood. The chain joins TRBV3-1 (or the pseudogene TRBV3-2) to TRBJ2-2; 11 nucleotides line up with TRBD2. The receptor comes from a woman aged 40 to 50 who had recovered from COVID-19. The CDR3 reads CASSQAPGETSGVANTGELFF. CDR3 in DNA: TGTGCCAGCAGCCAAGCTCCCGGTGAGACTAGCGGGGTTGCGAACACCGGGGAGCTGTTTTTT.